These 24 T cell receptor beta chains share one sample of origin, sequenced in a study of cytomegalovirus exposure and HLA in healthy donors (dated by TCRdb to the late 2010s). Libraries were prepared through the immunoSEQ multiplex PCR assay. A mixture of 60 forward primers for TCR Vbeta segments and 13 reverse primers for TCR Jbeta segments was used in the multiplex PCR. TCRdb re-hosts the immuneACCESS table, in-frame sequences only. Its copies lack some clones; in the studies checked, an unresolved V gene accounts for under half of them, and the cause for the rest is not known. The sample table shows 85,000 to 100,000 clones, and about 80% are seen once. Together, the top ten hold around 3.6% of the sample. Specimen: PBMCs. All receptors derive from a man aged 40-50 years in good health and CMV-seronegative.

The genes are TRBV5-1 and TRBJ2-1, with 7 nucleotides matching TRBD2. CDR1 SGHRS and CDR2 YFSETQ come from the germline V gene. V gave up 3 bases and J gave up 0 bases; unmatched junction bases: 3. The CDR3 contains 15 residues. In DNA, the CDR3 is TGCGCCAGCAGCTGGGGGGGGTACTCCTACAATGAGCAGTTCTTC. It translates to CASSWGGYSYNEQFF. The full variable domain, rest sourced from reference TRBV5-1 and TRBJ2-1, is KAGVTQTPRYLIKTRGQQVTLSCSPISGHRSVSWYQQTPGQGLQFLFEYFSETQRNKGNFPGRFSGRQFSNSRSEMNVSTLELGDSALYLCASSWGGYSYNEQFFGPGTRLTVL.

This clone was observed a single time. The chain employs TRBV4-2 and TRBJ2-3, with 13 bases that match TRBD2. The germline V gene encodes CDR1 LGHNA and CDR2 YNFKEQ. The CDR3 runs to 22 residues. V gave up 0 bases and J gave up 3 bases; unmatched junction bases: 18. CDR3 nucleotide sequence: TGTGCCAGCAGCCAAGATGGGGCGGTGGGACTAGCGGGAATATATGCGACAGATACGCAGTATTTT. Translation gives CASSQDGAVGLAGIYATDTQYF.

V gene TRBV29-1 combines with J gene TRBJ2-1, with TRBD2 identical over 9 bases. Trimming cost V 3 bases and J 7 bases; bases outside gene matches: 7. Germline CDR1 reads SQVTM; CDR2 reads ANQGSEA. The CDR3 consists of 14 residues. CDR3 sequence reads: CSVDAGGPWNEQFF. The CDR3 DNA reads as TGCAGCGTTGATGCGGGAGGGCCATGGAATGAGCAGTTCTTC.

The chain uses TRBV18 and TRBJ2-3; 8 nucleotides agree with TRBD2. Germline V CDR1 and CDR2: KGHSH, LQKENI. The CDR3 extends over 17 amino acids. The V and J ends lost 1 base and 5 bases, in that order; junction bases with no gene match: 11. CDR3 nucleotide sequence: TGTGCCAGCTCACCACTTTATCGAGCGGGGGACGGAGATACGCAGTATTTT. It translates to CASSPLYRAGDGDTQYF.

V and J are TRBV14 and TRBJ2-1; 7 nucleotides agree with TRBD1. The CDR3 contains 17 residues. Germline V gives CDR1 SGHDN, CDR2 FVKESK. The J segment lost 5 bases and the V segment lost 1 base, leaving 11 bases of the junction unmatched. CDR3 residues: CASSQVRVRGFNNEQFF. CDR3 DNA sequence: TGTGCCAGCAGCCAAGTCCGCGTCAGGGGGTTCAACAATGAGCAGTTCTTC.

CDR3 coding DNA: TGTGCCAGCAGCTTAGAGGGATCAGGGTGGTATGGCTACACCTTC. Amino acid sequence: CASSLEGSGWYGYTF. J is TRBJ1-2 and V is TRBV11-2; tentative D call: TRBD1 (5 bases). Trimming took off 0 bases at V and 5 bases at J, with 13 bases between the two ends. There are 15 residues in the CDR3. CDR1 is SGHAT and CDR2 is FQNNGV in the germline V gene.

J is TRBJ2-6 and V is TRBV7-3, with a possible D match to TRBD2 (6 bases). Trimming pared 2 bases from V and 2 bases from J, leaving 7 bases between. The CDR3 spans 15 residues. The germline CDR1 and CDR2 sequences are SGHTA and FQGTGA. The CDR3 loop is CASSLGGAGANVLTF. CDR3 DNA sequence: TGTGCCAGCAGCTTAGGAGGGGCTGGGGCCAACGTCCTGACTTTC.

This chain uses TRBV11-2 with TRBJ1-1; possible D gene TRBD1, 6 bases. Trimming shortened V by 4 bases and J by 6 bases, and 12 bases separated the two germline ends. Germline V gives CDR1 SGHAT, CDR2 FQNNGV. This CDR3 has 13 residues. DNA for the CDR3: TGTGCCAGCAGCTCCGAAGCAGGGGCTGAAGCTTTCTTT. Translating it yields CASSSEAGAEAFF.

DNA for the CDR3: TGTGCCAGCAGCGTAGCTTGGCCCACGGGAGGAAACACCATATATTTT. Its translation is CASSVAWPTGGNTIYF. The V and J genes are TRBV9 and TRBJ1-3, with D unresolved. V was shortened by 0 bases and J by 4 bases, with 14 bases between the two germline ends. CDR3 size: 16 residues. The V gene's germline CDR1 is SGDLS and CDR2 YYNGEE.

V gene TRBV5-5 combines with J gene TRBJ2-5, with 7 bases aligning to TRBD1. J gave up 5 bases and V 0 bases, and 7 bases lay outside the gene matches. CDR1 SGHKS and CDR2 YYEKEE come from the germline V gene (reference sequence). This CDR3 comprises 15 residues. DNA of the CDR3: TGTGCCAGCAGCTTGGAGGTGACAGGGAAGGAGACCCAGTACTTC. Its protein product is CASSLEVTGKETQYF.

This chain joins TRBV10-3 and TRBJ1-1; 8 nucleotides match TRBD1. In germline, CDR1 is ENHRY, CDR2 SYGVKD. V was pared by 0 bases and J by 9 bases, with 6 bases of the junction left unmatched. The CDR3 is 14 amino acids. In nucleotides, the CDR3 is TGTGCCATCAGTGAGTCTGGGGACAGGTCGCAAGCTTTCTTT. It yields the protein CAISESGDRSQAFF.

This clone was observed a few times. The same CDR3 is also encoded by other DNA sequences in this sample. V gene TRBV7-9 combines with J gene TRBJ1-1, with 8 bases identical to TRBD1. Trimming removed 4 bases from V and 8 bases from J; junction bases left unmatched: 0. The V gene's germline CDR1 is SEHNR and CDR2 FQNEAQ (reference sequence). CDR3 length equals 11 residues. This chain's CDR3 is CASSWTGEAFF. DNA for the CDR3: TGTGCCAGCAGCTGGACAGGGGAAGCTTTCTTT.

The chain carries TRBV30 and TRBJ2-5; no definite D call. The DNA end is more similar to TRBJ2-7, so the J call may be wrong. CDR1 GTSNPN and CDR2 SVGIG come from the germline V gene (reference sequence). The CDR3 spans 15 residues. The CDR3 sequence is CAWSTAGTATYEQYF. The CDR3 bases are TGTGCCTGGAGTACCGCCGGAACAGCAACCTACGAGCAGTACTTC.

This sequence joins TRBV2 and TRBJ2-7; 7 nucleotides line up with TRBD1. Trimming removed 6 bases from V and 2 bases from J; junction bases left unmatched: 1. This CDR3 comprises 12 residues. Germline assignment: CDR1 SNHLY and CDR2 FYNNEI. CDR3 amino acids: CASSDRAYEQYF. CDR3 sequence (DNA): TGTGCCAGCAGCGACAGGGCCTACGAGCAGTACTTC.

This clone came up a few times. This chain links TRBV6-6 with TRBJ1-3, with 7 positions matching TRBD1. Trimming at V came to 8 bases and at J to 5 bases, leaving 6 bases not matched to a gene. CDR1 and CDR2 from the germline V gene are MNHNY and SVGAGI (reference sequence). The CDR3 length is 13 residues. The DNA of the CDR3 is TGTGCCAGCGAAAGGGACAGAAGAAACACCATATATTTT. The encoded protein is CASERDRRNTIYF.

The chain employs TRBV5-6 and TRBJ2-7; no reliable D call. V was pared by 1 base and J by 0 bases, with 14 bases between. Germline loops: CDR1 SGHDT, CDR2 YYEEEE. The CDR3 spans 16 residues. CDR3 residues: CASSLRLSTSSYEQYF. The CDR3 DNA sequence: TGTGCCAGCAGCTTGAGACTCTCTACAAGCTCCTACGAGCAGTACTTC.

The CDR3 bases are TGCGCCAGCAGCCAATTGCTCGGGACTATGTTCGATGAGCAGTTCTTC. Its translation: CASSQLLGTMFDEQFF. The rearrangement uses TRBV4-1 and TRBJ2-1; 7 nucleotides align to TRBD2. The CDR3 loop spans 16 amino acids. The V gene's germline CDR1 is MGHRA and CDR2 YSYEKL. Trimming cost V 2 bases and J 8 bases; bases outside gene matches: 12.

The chain has TRBV4-2 and TRBJ2-3; 15 bases agree with TRBD2. Germline values: CDR1 LGHNA, CDR2 YNFKEQ. The CDR3 covers 19 residues. J lost 4 bases, V lost 1 base, and 9 bases had no gene match. This chain's CDR3 is CASSQGEGLAGGLADTQYF. Here the CDR3 DNA reads TGTGCCAGCAGCCAAGGGGAGGGACTAGCGGGGGGACTGGCAGATACGCAGTATTTT.

The chain joins TRBV13 to TRBJ2-7; 9 positions match TRBD2. Per the germline V gene, CDR1 is PRHDT and CDR2 is FYEKMQ (reference sequence). CDR3 length: 16 residues. Trimming removed 5 bases from V and 4 bases from J; junction bases left unmatched: 12. This CDR3 reads CASSPRGSGRWYEQYF. CDR3 nucleotides: TGTGCCAGCAGCCCCCGGGGGAGCGGGAGGTGGTACGAGCAGTACTTC.

The chain couples TRBV9 to TRBJ2-3; TRBD2 matches at 10 bases. This CDR3 is 17 amino acids long. The J segment lost 5 bases and the V segment lost 0 bases, leaving 9 bases of the junction unmatched. The germline V gene has CDR1 SGDLS and CDR2 YYNGEE. The CDR3 region is CASSVDLSGGQVDTQYF. The CDR3 DNA reads TGTGCCAGCAGCGTAGATCTTAGCGGGGGGCAGGTAGATACGCAGTATTTT.

This clone appeared once. The gene calls are TRBV30 and TRBJ2-3, with D perhaps TRBD2 (6 bases). Germline V CDR1 and CDR2: GTSNPN, SVGIG (reference sequence). The CDR3 totals 14 residues. Between the trimmed V and J ends, which lost 1 base and 2 bases, there was a span of 10 bases. In DNA, the CDR3 is TGTGCCTGGAGTGCGGGGGACTTCACAGATACGCAGTATTTT. Translated: CAWSAGDFTDTQYF.

The sample holds one count of this clone. The chain employs TRBV5-8 and TRBJ2-5, with TRBD1 matching 10 bases. J gave up 3 bases and V 2 bases, and 4 bases lay outside the gene matches. The CDR3 loop spans 15 amino acids. Looked up from germline, CDR1 is SGHTS and CDR2 is YDEGEE. The CDR3 bases are TGTGCCAGCAGCTTCCCCGGGACAGGGGAAGAGACCCAGTACTTC. Residues: CASSFPGTGEETQYF.

This clone is labeled medium-sized. This chain joins TRBV28 and TRBJ1-3; weak D call: TRBD1 (5 bases). This CDR3 spans 13 amino acids. Germline V gene lookup returns CDR1 MDHEN and CDR2 SYDVKM. The ends were cut back, 7 bases at V and 11 bases at J, with 18 bases in the middle. CDR3 in DNA: TGTGCCAGCACCCAGCCTCTCTCAGGGCCCATATATTTT. It translates to CASTQPLSGPIYF.

The V gene is TRBV23-1, the J gene TRBJ2-3; 8 bases map to TRBD1. TRBV23-1 carries the ORF label, with uncertain function. This CDR3 is built from 15 residues. With V trimmed by 0 bases and J by 4 bases, 3 bases remained unmatched. This CDR3 is CASSQSRGPSDTQYF. Written as DNA, the CDR3 is TGCGCCAGCAGTCAATCCAGGGGGCCGTCAGATACGCAGTATTTT.